A single T cell receptor (beta chain) is shown here with its context. The data stem from a study of blood T cell repertoires in COVID-19. Study in general: PBMCs, B-cell-depleted T cells, or T cells provided the cDNA or gDNA that made up the material.

It was during active infection that Seattle patients were enrolled and then longitudinally followed. Trimming cost V 8 bases and J 5 bases, with 15 bases left between them. Germline CDR1 and CDR2: LNHDA and SQIVND (reference sequence). The CDR3 runs 13 residues. In the authors' methods: For nucleated cells, counts were estimated from reference gene primer amplification. Clones were read by immunoSEQ multiplex PCR, and TCRdb kept only the in-frame ones, dropping some. V and J calls and clone size are as listed in that table; D and trimming were resolved from the DNA. The sample holds hundreds of thousands of clones, about 86% seen once.

Sequencing was carried out using peripheral blood. This sequence was found in a woman in her fifties or sixties with COVID-19, enrolled during active disease. The chain carries TRBV19 and TRBJ2-5, with D tentatively TRBD1 (6 bases). CDR3 DNA: TGTGCCAGTCGAAGCAGGGGTTGGGAGACCCAGTACTTC. It encodes CASRSRGWETQYF.